A selection of T cell receptor beta chains follows, all from one sample in a study of blood T cell repertoires in COVID-19. The assay was immunoSEQ multiplex PCR, and TCRdb's table has in-frame clones only and misses some. The data show under 250,000 clones, about four fifths seen once. Specimen: PBMCs or T cells enriched from blood (not recorded which). The receptors were gathered from a woman aged 60-75 years who had recovered from COVID-19. Both conserved end residues are trimmed from each CDR3. Fields, in order: CDR3 protein, J gene, V gene.

CDR3aa: ASSLELVSYEQY
j_gene: TRBJ2-7
v_gene: TRBV5-4

CDR3aa: ASSADHRESRAF
j_gene: TRBJ1-1
v_gene: TRBV5-4

CDR3aa: ASSQDPMRGAYGYT
j_gene: TRBJ1-2
v_gene: TRBV4-3

CDR3aa: AISGSGTGDQPQH
j_gene: TRBJ1-5
v_gene: TRBV10-3

CDR3aa: ASSPRTSGRLTGELF
j_gene: TRBJ2-2
v_gene: TRBV27

CDR3aa: ASSIGTVEGETQY
j_gene: TRBJ2-5
v_gene: TRBV19

CDR3aa: ASSLGRGQNQPQH
j_gene: TRBJ1-5
v_gene: TRBV18

CDR3aa: ASGLVIFQGGYSNQPQH
j_gene: TRBJ1-5
v_gene: TRBV12-5

CDR3aa: ASSAGISYNEQF
j_gene: TRBJ2-1
v_gene: TRBV9

CDR3aa: ASSQGGYGYT
j_gene: TRBJ1-2
v_gene: TRBV12-3/TRBV12-4

CDR3aa: ASEGPNTEAF
j_gene: TRBJ1-1
v_gene: TRBV6-5

CDR3aa: SVDRPEKGLTEAF
j_gene: TRBJ1-1
v_gene: TRBV29-1

CDR3aa: ASSLLVAGHEQF
j_gene: TRBJ2-1
v_gene: TRBV5-1

CDR3aa: ASTRGWTASYGYT
j_gene: TRBJ1-2
v_gene: TRBV5-4

CDR3aa: ASSLGVGGGGYT
j_gene: TRBJ1-2
v_gene: TRBV7-9

CDR3aa: ASSRQGYSPNYGYT
j_gene: TRBJ1-2
v_gene: TRBV6-6

CDR3aa: ASSLKLAEAF
j_gene: TRBJ1-1
v_gene: TRBV12-3/TRBV12-4

CDR3aa: ASSSGTDNQPQH
j_gene: TRBJ1-5
v_gene: TRBV7-2

CDR3aa: ASCPTDDPYNEQF
j_gene: TRBJ2-1
v_gene: TRBV7-3

CDR3aa: ASSLDPGKNYGYT
j_gene: TRBJ1-2
v_gene: TRBV5-4

CDR3aa: ASSQARTGGNTIY
j_gene: TRBJ1-3
v_gene: TRBV3-1/TRBV3-2

CDR3aa: ASSLENRSGRSSYNSPLH
j_gene: TRBJ1-6
v_gene: TRBV5-8

CDR3aa: APLVNYRGRSYEQY
j_gene: TRBJ2-7
v_gene: TRBV24-1

CDR3aa: ASSPGTGGSGYT
j_gene: TRBJ1-2
v_gene: TRBV9

CDR3aa: ASSLGSGGTEAF
j_gene: TRBJ1-1
v_gene: TRBV7-3

CDR3aa: ASSLRGFTETQY
j_gene: TRBJ2-5
v_gene: TRBV27

CDR3aa: ASSRSGTNKETQY
j_gene: TRBJ2-5
v_gene: TRBV5-1

CDR3aa: ASSFSRSGNTIY
j_gene: TRBJ1-3
v_gene: TRBV7-9

CDR3aa: ASSSSTGSGPSYEQY
j_gene: TRBJ2-7
v_gene: TRBV7-2

CDR3aa: ASSEADGDEGKLF
j_gene: TRBJ1-4
v_gene: TRBV6-1

CDR3aa: ASSTRGAGEAF
j_gene: TRBJ1-1
v_gene: TRBV3-1/TRBV3-2

CDR3aa: ASRAGEDIQY
j_gene: TRBJ2-4
v_gene: TRBV2

CDR3aa: ASSYSGQAYGYT
j_gene: TRBJ1-2
v_gene: TRBV6-5

CDR3aa: ASSLGREGTEAF
j_gene: TRBJ1-1
v_gene: TRBV5-1

CDR3aa: ASSQGGEGTDTQY
j_gene: TRBJ2-3
v_gene: TRBV4-2

CDR3aa: ASSVSGTSGSGSDTQY
j_gene: TRBJ2-3
v_gene: TRBV5-1

CDR3aa: ASSGGTGGNTEAF
j_gene: TRBJ1-1
v_gene: TRBV5-4

CDR3aa: ASKTANTGELF
j_gene: TRBJ2-2
v_gene: TRBV12-3/TRBV12-4

CDR3aa: ASSLTGAGGPPGELF
j_gene: TRBJ2-2
v_gene: TRBV7-2

CDR3aa: ASSPSPGQGNTIY
j_gene: TRBJ1-3
v_gene: TRBV3-1/TRBV3-2

CDR3aa: ASSALRPGQEAF
j_gene: TRBJ1-1
v_gene: TRBV19

CDR3aa: AWSPGGNNGYT
j_gene: TRBJ1-2
v_gene: TRBV30

CDR3aa: ASNPGVVGSYEQY
j_gene: TRBJ2-7
v_gene: TRBV19

CDR3aa: ASSLSGNRLQETQY
j_gene: TRBJ2-5
v_gene: TRBV9

CDR3aa: ASSKGGTSSNEKLF
j_gene: TRBJ1-4
v_gene: TRBV5-1

CDR3aa: ASSEYHSGGYGYT
j_gene: TRBJ1-2
v_gene: TRBV2

CDR3aa: ASSLAMAGGLYEQY
j_gene: TRBJ2-7
v_gene: TRBV7-8

CDR3aa: ASSLESSLSYEQY
j_gene: TRBJ2-7
v_gene: TRBV7-2